This T cell receptor (beta chain) was sequenced in a study of blood T cell repertoires in COVID-19. About the study: Sample material is recorded as cDNA or gDNA derived from T cells, B-cell-depleted T cells, or PBMCs.

Study processing details: For nucleated cells, counts were estimated from reference gene primer amplification. Only in-frame clones appear in the TCRdb table, and some are missing; sequencing was by immunoSEQ multiplex PCR. V, J and clone size are taken as reported in that table, and D and trimming were inferred from the DNA itself. Of roughly 180,000 clones in the sample, about 86% were seen once. The germline gives CDR1 SGHNT, CDR2 YYREEE (reference sequence). The CDR3 runs to 16 residues. V dropped 1 base and J dropped 0; count of bases not matched to a gene: 4. The sequencing input was peripheral blood. The chain uses TRBV5-4 and TRBJ2-3, with TRBD2 matching 8 bases. This TCR derives from a man between 18 and 29 years old with acute or convalescent COVID-19. The CDR3 region is CASSLKSGGSTDTQYF. In nucleotides, the CDR3 is TGTGCCAGCAGCTTGAAGTCGGGGGGGAGCACAGATACGCAGTATTTT.